Listed below are T cell receptor beta chains from one sample, sequenced in a study of human T cells and chemical hapten exposure. TCRdb re-called the RACE reads with MiXCR, one entry per CDR3 protein. The sample shows about 120,000 distinct CDR3 sequences, approximately 11% of them seen only once. The source was whole blood, collected in connection with sensitization to the hapten diphenylcyclopropenone (DPC). These receptors were collected from a woman aged 50 to 60 with alopecia areata. Some clones in this sample may be carry-over from other donors' samples. Each CDR3 is given with its conserved first and last residue. D genes are given only for firm matches. Size values are once, few and many counts, or a class for expanded clones, and some rows have none.

TRBV7-2	-	15	few	TRBJ2-1	CASSLGRGSYNEQFF	TGTGCCAGCAGCTTAGGCAGGGGTTCCTACAATGAGCAGTTCTTC
TRBV29-1	-	13	many	TRBJ2-2	CSVESPNTGELFF	TGCAGCGTTGAGTCGCCGAACACCGGGGAGCTGTTTTTT
TRBV29-1	TRBD1	12	few	TRBJ1-2	CSVLGTGYGYTF	TGCAGCGTCTTAGGGACAGGATATGGCTACACCTTC
TRBV19	-	13	many	TRBJ2-1	CASSIGTNNEQFF	TGTGCCAGTAGTATAGGGACCAACAATGAGCAGTTCTTC
TRBV10-3	TRBD2	20	many	TRBJ2-1	CAISPGTSGLSRSSYNEQFF	TGTGCCATCAGTCCCGGGACTAGCGGGTTGAGCCGGAGCTCCTACAATGAGCAGTTCTTC
TRBV13	TRBD2	15	many	TRBJ2-1	CASSPRGAGGNEQFF	TGTGCCAGCAGCCCAAGGGGAGCGGGAGGCAATGAGCAGTTCTTC
TRBV6-2/TRBV6-3	-	14	few	TRBJ2-3	CASSYGLPTDTQYF	TGTGCCAGCAGTTATGGACTTCCTACAGATACGCAGTATTTT
TRBV29-1	TRBD1	13	few	TRBJ1-4	CSVRDSSNEKLFF	TGCAGCGTGCGGGACAGCAGTAATGAAAAACTGTTTTTT
TRBV5-6	-	14	few	TRBJ1-5	CASSIHGGGQPQHF	TGTGCCAGCAGCATCCACGGGGGGGGTCAGCCCCAGCATTTT
TRBV28	-	15	few	TRBJ1-1	CASSPASTPGTEAFF	TGTGCCAGCTCGCCGGCCTCCACGCCGGGTACTGAAGCTTTCTTT
TRBV2	-	11	-	TRBJ2-3	CASRWGDTQYF	TGTGCCAGCAGGTGGGGAGATACGCAGTATTTT
TRBV5-1	TRBD1	14	-	TRBJ1-6	CASSFDRDSSPLHF	TGCGCCAGCAGTTTTGACAGGGACAGTTCACCCCTCCACTTT
TRBV6-2/TRBV6-3	-	13	few	TRBJ1-1	CASSYSRSTEAFF	TGTGCCAGCAGTTACTCTAGAAGCACTGAAGCTTTCTTT
TRBV11-2	TRBD1	15	many	TRBJ2-1	CASSPWDRGANEQFF	TGTGCCAGCAGCCCCTGGGACAGAGGGGCAAATGAGCAGTTCTTC
TRBV6-1	-	16	few	TRBJ1-2	CASSEEGTEANYGYTF	TGTGCCAGCAGTGAAGAGGGGACGGAAGCTAACTATGGCTACACCTTC
TRBV7-2	-	13	-	TRBJ1-4	CASSRDTDEKLFF	TGTGCCAGCAGCCGGGACACCGATGAAAAACTGTTTTTT
TRBV20-1	-	15	-	TRBJ1-1	CSARGRTRGDTEAFF	TGCAGTGCTAGGGGGCGGACCCGAGGGGACACTGAAGCTTTCTTT
TRBV7-2	TRBD1	18	-	TRBJ2-7	CASSLAPAGGAASYEQYF	TGTGCCAGCAGCTTAGCGCCGGCAGGGGGCGCCGCGTCCTACGAGCAGTACTTC
TRBV12-3/TRBV12-4	-	13	few	TRBJ2-1	CAGAVDGDNEQFF	TGTGCCGGGGCCGTTGATGGGGACAATGAGCAGTTCTTC
TRBV20-1	-	12	many	TRBJ2-2	CSARPYTGELFF	TGCAGTGCTAGACCCTACACCGGGGAGCTGTTTTTT
TRBV18	-	17	-	TRBJ2-2	CASSPAKNGVYTGELFF	TGTGCCAGCTCACCAGCGAAAAACGGAGTCTACACCGGGGAGCTGTTTTTT
TRBV5-1	TRBD1	14	many	TRBJ2-7	CASSSWTGPDEQYF	TGCGCCAGCAGCTCTTGGACAGGGCCCGACGAGCAGTACTTC
TRBV4-2	-	16	few	TRBJ1-1	CASSQDTQGRSTEAFF	TGTGCCAGCAGCCAAGACACACAGGGAAGGAGCACTGAAGCTTTCTTT
TRBV3-1	-	16	-	TRBJ2-1	CASSAGETLGTNEQFF	TGTGCCAGCAGCGCGGGCGAAACCTTGGGGACCAATGAGCAGTTCTTC
TRBV3-1	-	14	-	TRBJ2-1	CASSPLTSSHEQFF	TGTGCCAGCAGCCCCCTCACTAGTTCCCATGAGCAGTTCTTC
TRBV10-3	TRBD1	12	few	TRBJ1-1	CAAGQMNTEAFF	TGTGCCGCGGGACAGATGAACACTGAAGCTTTCTTT
TRBV5-5	-	14	-	TRBJ2-4	CASSLGQERTIQYF	TGTGCCAGCAGCTTGGGACAGGAACGTACCATTCAGTACTTC
TRBV29-1	TRBD1	15	few	TRBJ2-3	CSVEGAGGNTDTQYF	TGCAGCGTTGAAGGGGCAGGGGGCAATACAGATACGCAGTATTTT
TRBV20-1	-	15	-	TRBJ2-3	CSVLIVVPRTDTQYF	TGCAGCGTACTGATCGTGGTCCCGCGCACAGATACGCAGTATTTT
TRBV9	-	14	many	TRBJ2-7	CASSVGEGTYEQYF	TGTGCCAGCAGCGTAGGAGAGGGGACCTACGAGCAGTACTTC
TRBV12-3/TRBV12-4	-	13	few	TRBJ2-6	CASSQSGANVLTF	TGTGCCAGCAGTCAGTCTGGGGCCAACGTCCTGACTTTC
TRBV7-9	TRBD1	13	few	TRBJ1-1	CASSSDRNRVPFF	TGTGCCAGCAGCTCGGACAGGAATCGGGTGCCTTTCTTT
TRBV2	-	15	few	TRBJ1-1	CASNPETGRDFEAFF	TGTGCCAGCAACCCCGAAACGGGCCGCGATTTTGAAGCTTTCTTT
TRBV12-3/TRBV12-4	-	15	few	TRBJ2-2	CASRTGTTASGELFF	TGTGCCAGCAGAACCGGGACAACTGCGTCCGGGGAGCTGTTTTTT
TRBV10-2	-	14	-	TRBJ2-7	CATGQSPTNYEQYF	TGCGCCACCGGACAGTCGCCCACCAACTACGAGCAGTACTTC
TRBV29-1	TRBD2	18	-	TRBJ2-7	CSAETLGAGGPGSYEQYF	TGCAGCGCCGAAACCCTGGGAGCGGGAGGGCCCGGATCCTACGAGCAGTACTTC
TRBV27	TRBD2	15	few	TRBJ2-7	CASSTTSGTIHEQYF	TGTGCCAGCAGTACGACTAGCGGGACTATCCACGAGCAGTACTTC
TRBV29-1	-	12	-	TRBJ1-2	CSGLRDNYGYTF	TGCAGCGGTCTCAGGGACAACTATGGCTACACCTTC
TRBV10-3	TRBD1	15	few	TRBJ1-1	CAIASRQGRNTEAFF	TGTGCCATCGCTTCGAGACAGGGTAGGAACACTGAAGCTTTCTTT
TRBV5-1	-	14	many	TRBJ2-5	CASSLEGQEETQYF	TGCGCCAGCAGCTTGGAAGGGCAGGAGGAGACCCAGTACTTC
TRBV18	TRBD1	15	many	TRBJ2-3	CASSPRQGATDTQYF	TGTGCCAGCTCACCGAGACAGGGAGCCACAGATACGCAGTATTTT
TRBV12-3/TRBV12-4	TRBD1	14	-	TRBJ2-7	CASSSGQGASEQYF	TGTGCCAGCAGTTCCGGACAGGGGGCGTCCGAGCAGTACTTC
TRBV11-2	TRBD2	17	many	TRBJ2-3	CASSSRLGAGSTDTQYF	TGTGCCAGCAGCTCCCGACTCGGAGCGGGAAGCACAGATACGCAGTATTTT
TRBV28	TRBD1	18	many	TRBJ1-1	CASRLRGQGVGMNTEAFF	TGTGCCAGCAGACTTAGGGGACAGGGGGTTGGAATGAACACTGAAGCTTTCTTT
TRBV20-1	-	15	few	TRBJ2-3	CSARSGGGNTDTQYF	TGCAGTGCTAGGTCAGGGGGGGGTAACACAGATACGCAGTATTTT
TRBV29-1	TRBD2	15	-	TRBJ2-1	CSVPTSGSSYNEQFF	TGCAGCGTTCCGACTAGCGGAAGCTCCTACAATGAGCAGTTCTTC
TRBV18	-	13	few	TRBJ1-2	CASSLHPSYGYTF	TGTGCCAGCTCACTACACCCTAGCTATGGCTACACCTTC
TRBV5-1	-	14	-	TRBJ2-2	CASSPGVGAGELFF	TGCGCCAGCAGCCCCGGAGTGGGGGCCGGGGAGCTGTTTTTT
TRBV29-1	TRBD1	14	-	TRBJ1-2	CSVGGKGTGGGYTF	TGCAGCGTTGGAGGAAAGGGGACAGGGGGTGGCTACACCTTC
TRBV29-1	-	14	-	TRBJ2-4	CSVEYSGRRNIQYF	TGCAGCGTTGAATATTCCGGGAGAAGGAACATTCAGTACTTC
TRBV7-2	TRBD1	15	few	TRBJ1-5	CASSSGQGASQPQHF	TGTGCCAGCAGCTCCGGACAGGGGGCAAGTCAGCCCCAGCATTTT
TRBV7-9	-	13	many	TRBJ2-2	CAIGTRNTGELFF	TGTGCCATCGGGACTCGGAACACCGGGGAGCTGTTTTTT
TRBV10-2	-	15	many	TRBJ2-2	CASSEGGGRGGELFF	TGCGCCAGCAGTGAAGGAGGGGGAAGGGGCGGGGAGCTGTTTTTT
TRBV28	-	12	few	TRBJ1-1	CATSYGGTEAFF	TGTGCCACATCGTACGGGGGGACTGAAGCTTTCTTT
TRBV5-6	-	16	few	TRBJ1-5	CASSLNRGLNNQPQHF	TGTGCCAGCAGCTTGAATAGGGGTTTGAACAATCAGCCCCAGCATTTT
TRBV10-3	-	12	-	TRBJ1-2	CAISGRAYGYTF	TGTGCCATCAGCGGAAGGGCCTATGGCTACACCTTC
TRBV11-2	-	13	-	TRBJ1-1	CASSVQPSTEAFF	TGTGCCAGCAGCGTGCAGCCATCCACTGAAGCTTTCTTT
TRBV12-3/TRBV12-4	-	12	-	TRBJ2-7	CASSPTSSEQYF	TGTGCCAGCAGTCCAACTAGTTCCGAGCAGTACTTC
TRBV29-1	TRBD1	12	-	TRBJ2-7	CSALGTAYEQYF	TGCAGCGCCCTAGGGACAGCCTACGAGCAGTACTTC